This T cell receptor (beta chain) was obtained from a study of T cells in Graves' hyperthyroidism and ophthalmopathy. Disease duration under 2 months; hyperthyroidism patients were aged 18 to 65. Approximately 10 ml of fresh peripheral blood supplied the PBMCs. The CDR3 regions of TCR beta were amplified from RNA transcripts. HTBI primers drove first-round RT-PCR of the TCR CDR3. TCRdb itself ran the multiplex PCR reads through MiXCR, one entry per CDR3 protein. The sample lists approximately 870,000 distinct CDR3 sequences, 38% occurring once. This clonotype was recorded at least ten times. Sequenced sample: blood. This clonotype was obtained from a man aged 18 to 30 with Graves' hyperthyroidism.

The CDR3 coding sequence is TGTGCCACCAGCCATAACACCGGGGAGCTGTTTTTT. Translating gives CATSHNTGELFF. This chain links TRBV15 with TRBJ2-2; D remains unclear. The CDR3 extends over 12 amino acids. In germline, CDR1 is LNHNV, CDR2 YYDKDF (reference sequence). The germline V and J ends were trimmed by 5 bases and 2 bases, with 3 bases remaining between them.